The rows below give T cell receptor beta chains drawn from one sample of a study of T cells after yellow fever vaccination. MiXCR was run by TCRdb on the 5' RACE reads, yielding one entry per CDR3 protein. Among around 550,000 distinct CDR3 sequences, about 19% were seen once, and the ten largest hold about 13%. The starting material was PBMCs, obtained 15 days after the yellow fever booster vaccination. These TCRs come from a man aged 30 to 39 who received the YFV17D yellow fever vaccine. Each CDR3 is given with its conserved first and last residue. D genes are given only for firm matches. Not every row has a clone size; where given, it reads once, few, many or a size class.

V gene	clone size	J gene	D gene	CDR3 protein	CDR3 DNA
TRBV20-1	.	TRBJ2-1	.	CSASGIADYNDQFF	TGCAGTGCTAGTGGGATAGCGGATTACAATGACCAGTTCTTC
TRBV2	.	TRBJ2-7	TRBD2	CASSPGLATPAQYF	TGTGCCAGCAGTCCCGGACTAGCGACTCCCGCCCAGTACTTC
TRBV7-3	.	TRBJ2-1	.	CASSLTEGASYNEQFF	TGTGCCAGCAGCTTAACGGAGGGGGCCAGCTACAATGAGCAGTTCTTC
TRBV29-1	few	TRBJ2-3	.	CSVDSVPTQYF	TGCAGCGTTGACTCAGTGCCCACGCAGTATTTT
TRBV29-1	few	TRBJ2-3	.	CSVEDGRAGDTQYF	TGCAGCGTTGAAGATGGCAGGGCGGGAGATACGCAGTATTTT
TRBV7-2	many	TRBJ2-1	TRBD2	CASSASGSYNEQFF	TGTGCCAGCAGCGCTAGCGGATCCTACAATGAGCAGTTCTTC
TRBV6-1	.	TRBJ2-5	.	CATSSLGRGNKETQYF	TGTGCCACCTCATCTCTGGGACGCGGGAACAAAGAGACCCAGTACTTC
TRBV19	few	TRBJ2-3	TRBD1	CASSGRTGRTDTQYF	TGTGCCAGTAGTGGTCGGACAGGACGCACAGATACGCAGTATTTT
TRBV12-3/TRBV12-4	few	TRBJ2-2	TRBD1	CASSLGQLNTGELFF	TGTGCCAGCAGTTTGGGACAGCTAAACACCGGGGAGCTGTTTTTT
TRBV7-2	.	TRBJ2-1	.	CASSSERSGHRGHEQFF	TGTGCCAGCAGCTCCGAACGTTCGGGACATAGAGGCCATGAGCAGTTCTTC
TRBV5-1	.	TRBJ1-5	.	CASSPLWGQPQHF	TGCGCCAGCAGCCCTTTGTGGGGACAGCCCCAGCATTTT
TRBV11-1	.	TRBJ2-5	TRBD2	CASSLVSGSYQDTQYF	TGTGCCAGCAGCTTAGTGAGCGGGAGCTACCAAGACACCCAGTACTTC
TRBV4-3	.	TRBJ2-2	TRBD1	CASGQDRGYTGELFF	TGCGCCAGCGGACAAGACAGGGGTTACACCGGGGAGCTGTTTTTT
TRBV11-2	.	TRBJ1-5	.	CASSFGTGLGQPQHF	TGTGCCAGCAGCTTCGGAACAGGGTTGGGACAGCCCCAGCATTTT